This T cell receptor (beta chain) stems from a study of blood T cell repertoires in COVID-19. The overall study: Acute and convalescent COVID-19 specimens originated in the United States, Italy and Spain. The cDNA or gDNA used as material had been derived from T cells, B-cell-depleted T cells, or PBMCs.

There are 16 residues in the CDR3. Germline assignment: CDR1 SGHVS and CDR2 FQNEAQ. Germline trimming cut 4 bases from V and 2 bases from J; bases unmatched to any gene: 2. In the authors' methods: By means of reference gene primer amplification, nucleated cell counts were estimated. TCRdb's table, derived via immunoSEQ multiplex PCR, lists solely in-frame clones and lacks some. The V and J calls and clone size come from that table; D and trimming were worked out from the DNA. Of more than 350,000 clones in the sample, approximately 89% are singletons; the top ten hold 8.5% to 12%. Enrollment of patients from Seattle took place during active infection, with longitudinal follow-up.

The origin of this receptor is a woman between 25 and 40 years old with COVID-19, enrolled during active disease. The sequenced sample was peripheral blood. V and J are TRBV7-8 and TRBJ2-1; 13 bases line up with TRBD2. CDR3 in amino acids: CASSYTSGRAYNEQFF. For the CDR3, the DNA is TGTGCCAGCAGCTATACTAGCGGGAGGGCCTACAATGAGCAGTTCTTC.